This TCR beta chain was identified during a study of tumor and adjacent non-tumor tissue in lung cancer (dated by TCRdb to the late 2010s). Regarding the complete study: By cancer type, the cohort comprised eleven to twelve adenocarcinoma patients, 2 squamous cell carcinoma patients and 1 small cell lung cancer patient. A total of some 130,000,000 productive TCRbeta reads were generated by sequencing, corresponding to an average of about 4.17 million reads per sample. The study compared bulk TCRbeta repertoires from lung tumor tissue and matched distant non-tumor lung tissue of roughly 15 lung cancer patients. TCRbeta CDR3 sequencing was performed on a few dozen paired specimens, with one tumor sample and one normal lung sample collected per patient. Ages among the roughly 15 patients ranged from about 30 to 80 years, there were approximately 10 men and 5 women, and disease was at TNM stage I to III.

The germline V gene (reference sequence) gives CDR1 as SGHNT and CDR2 as YYREEE. The germline V and J ends show losses of 6 bases and 7 bases respectively, and no gene match explains 10 bases of the junction. Taken from cysteine to phenylalanine, the CDR3 has 14 residues. The entry retains the CDR3 DNA only, 42 bases that are in frame from base 1. The library was obtained by multiplex PCR. The sequencer listed for this sample is Illumina HiSeq 2500. Following protocols modified from ARM-PCR, the researchers constructed TCRbeta libraries through three rounds of nested PCR with primers (Table S4). Before sequencing, PCR products of 200-500 bp were excised from the gel and purified with the QIAquick gel extraction kit. The authors processed their data as follows. Trimmomatic was used to clean the reads, FLASH merged the cleaned reads into complete CDR3 sequences, and MiTCR assigned the sequences to V(D)J germline segments. Clonal diversity was calculated as the inverse Simpson's index using VDJtools. In-frame sequences without a premature stop codon were defined as productive reads. TCRdb reran the public reads through fastp at Q25 and MiXCR, keeping productive beta chains. Every distinct CDR3 protein forms one entry, paired with its most common genes and DNA. None of the V and J calls come from the authors' own analysis; TCRdb made them. The sample table lists approximately 79,000 distinct CDR3 sequences, 76% of them with a count of one. The ten largest clones add up to around 38% of the sample.

A word on this clonotype: What antigen it recognizes has not been identified. Qualities for individual bases were not recorded, and no much larger clone is one base off.

What the research found in general, with its limitations: TCR diversity was significantly higher in younger patients, and higher tumor TCR diversity was associated with shorter overall and disease-free survival. Neither the sequencing platform nor unique molecular identifiers are named or mentioned anywhere in the methods. Because peripheral blood was not sequenced, the blood TCRbeta repertoires of the lung cancer patients in the study went unexamined. In normal lung, the top 100 clones accounted for a significantly larger cumulative share of the repertoire than in tumor tissue. Significantly higher TCR diversity (inverse Simpson) was observed in tumor tissue than in normal lung tissue (around 450 vs 150, P = 0.0075, Mann-Whitney U test). Only around 15 patients were included in the cohort, and the need for larger samples and more detailed clinical data was noted by the authors.

RNA was isolated from bulk unsorted tissue, and RNA quality was assessed with a NanoDrop ND-1000 and an Agilent 2100. Normal lung samples were distant non-tumor tissue taken more than 3 cm from the tumor edge. The donors were newly diagnosed lung cancer patients admitted for thoracic surgery in China from August to November 2014 who had not received prior chemotherapy. Patients with previous radiotherapy or chemotherapy, or with another concurrent cancer, were excluded from the study. Surgical tissue pieces of roughly 1-2.2 cm3 were preserved in RNAlater solution and stored at -80 °C until use. This receptor was identified in an older man with non-small cell lung cancer. The chain couples TRBV5-4 to TRBJ2-7; 10 central bases correspond to TRBD1. Sequencing was performed on distant non-tumor lung tissue. The DNA sequence is TGTGCCAGCATTATAAGACAGGGGGCGGGGGAGCAGTACTTC. This codes for CASIIRQGAGEQYF.